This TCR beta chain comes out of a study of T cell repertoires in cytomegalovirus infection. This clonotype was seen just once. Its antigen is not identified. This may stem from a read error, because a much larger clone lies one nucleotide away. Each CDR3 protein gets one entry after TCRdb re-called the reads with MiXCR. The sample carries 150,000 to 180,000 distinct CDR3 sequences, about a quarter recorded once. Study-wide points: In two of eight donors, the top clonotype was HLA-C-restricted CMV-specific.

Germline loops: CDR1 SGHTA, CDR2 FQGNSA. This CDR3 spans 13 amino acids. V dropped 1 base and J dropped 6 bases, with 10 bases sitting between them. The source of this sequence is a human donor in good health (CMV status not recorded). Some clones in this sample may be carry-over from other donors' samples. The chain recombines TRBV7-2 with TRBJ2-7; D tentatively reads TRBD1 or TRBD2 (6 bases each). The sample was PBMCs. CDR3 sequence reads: CASSLVRGAEQYF. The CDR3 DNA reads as TGTGCCAGCAGCTTAGTGAGGGGGGCCGAGCAGTACTTC.